These 30 T cell receptor beta chains were sequenced from one sample in a study of human T cells and chemical hapten exposure. A single record per CDR3 protein comes from TCRdb applying MiXCR to the RACE reads. The table shows approximately 97,000 distinct CDR3 sequences, with 8.5% to 9% occurring only once. As for time point: healthy volunteer bleed at 2 weeks. Whole blood that had not been fractionated was the source of extracted total RNA. Sequencing was carried out using whole blood. Receptors were obtained from a female donor in good health. Some clones in this sample may be carry-over from other donors' samples.

This clonotype was seen many times. V gene TRBV12-3 or TRBV12-4 combines with J gene TRBJ2-7; TRBD1 matches at 11 bases. The CDR3 contains 13 residues. V was pared by 5 bases and J by 4 bases, with 1 base of the junction left unmatched. CDR3: CASSRDRGYEQYF. CDR3 nucleotides: TGTGCCAGCAGTAGGGACAGGGGGTACGAGCAGTACTTC.

This clonotype was counted only a few times. The J gene is TRBJ2-7, the V gene TRBV4-2; TRBD2 matches 9 bases. The CDR3 is 15 residues long. J lost 2 bases, V lost 0 bases, and 2 bases had no gene match. Germline V gene data show CDR1 as LGHNA and CDR2 as YNFKEQ. The CDR3 region has the DNA TGTGCCAGCAGCCAAGATCCTAGCGGGACCTACGAGCAGTACTTC. This sequence encodes CASSQDPSGTYEQYF.

Ten or more counts support this clonotype. The CDR3 is CASSFGSDRVRGYTF. In DNA, the CDR3 is TGTGCCAGCAGCTTTGGGTCCGACAGGGTCCGGGGCTACACCTTC. J is TRBJ1-2 and V is TRBV7-9; TRBD1 matches at 7 bases. The trim removed 3 bases at V and 8 bases at J, leaving 12 bases unmatched. This CDR3 is 15 amino acids long. Germline lookup yields CDR1 SEHNR and CDR2 FQNEAQ (reference sequence). Combining the CDR3 with reference TRBV7-9 and TRBJ1-2 gives the whole variable domain DTGVSQNPRHKITKRGQNVTFRCDPISEHNRLYWYRQTLGQGPEFLTYFQNEAQLEKSRLLSDRFSAERPKGSFSTLEIQRTEQGDSAMYLCASSFGSDRVRGYTFGSGTRLTVV.

The V gene is TRBV29-1, the J gene TRBJ2-7; the D gene is possibly TRBD2 (6 bases). There are 13 residues in the CDR3. V gave up 6 bases and J gave up 4 bases, with 16 bases separating them. Per germline, CDR1 SQVTM and CDR2 ANQGSEA. The CDR3 here is CSVDSGAGYEQYF. The CDR3 nucleotides read TGCAGCGTCGATAGCGGTGCGGGGTACGAGCAGTACTTC.

This clonotype was picked up a small number of times. The chain employs TRBV19 and TRBJ1-5; D is undetermined. V gave up 3 bases and J gave up 3 bases, with 9 bases separating them. This CDR3 spans 14 amino acids. Germline CDR1 reads LNHDA; CDR2 reads SQIVND (reference sequence). The CDR3 loop reads CASSIRQNNQPQHF. Written as DNA, the CDR3 is TGTGCCAGTAGTATTCGGCAGAACAATCAGCCCCAGCATTTT.

This clonotype was detected many times. CDR3: CASSLRLAAYNEQFF. The CDR3 DNA reads TGTGCCAGCAGCTTGCGGCTAGCGGCCTACAATGAGCAGTTCTTC. V gene TRBV2 combines with J gene TRBJ2-1; 7 bases match TRBD2. From germline, CDR1 is SNHLY and CDR2 FYNNEI. This CDR3 is built from 15 residues. J was trimmed by 2 bases and V by 6 bases; bases with no gene match: 7.

This chain uses TRBV6-2 or TRBV6-3 with TRBJ2-7; D is possibly TRBD1 (6 bases). Trimming removed 7 bases at V and 2 bases at J, with 12 bases between. Germline CDR1 is MNHEY and CDR2 is SVGEGT. The CDR3 is 13 amino acids. CDR3 in amino acids: CASTNRVTYEQYF. CDR3 nucleotides: TGTGCCAGCACCAACAGGGTTACCTACGAGCAGTACTTC.

This clonotype was recorded many times. V and J are TRBV25-1 and TRBJ1-6; D is perhaps TRBD1 (6 bases). This CDR3 contains 15 residues. The V end lost 3 bases, the J end lost 7 bases, and 13 bases lay between the germline ends. Germline V gene sequence: CDR1 MGHDK, CDR2 SYGVNS. CDR3 residues: CASSDQGSGNSPLHF. CDR3 nucleotide sequence: TGTGCCAGCAGTGATCAGGGGAGTGGGAATTCACCCCTCCACTTT.

V gene TRBV28 combines with J gene TRBJ2-3, with D maybe TRBD1 (5 bases). The CDR3 contains 16 residues. CDR1 is MDHEN, CDR2 SYDVKM, per germline. The germline V and J ends were trimmed by 5 bases and 5 bases, with 20 bases remaining between them. In DNA, the CDR3 is TGTGCCAGCAGTCCCCGGGCCCCATCAGGGTTAGATACGCAGTATTTT. Protein: CASSPRAPSGLDTQYF.

V gene TRBV6-2 or TRBV6-3 combines with J gene TRBJ2-5, with D perhaps matching TRBD1 (6 bases). This CDR3 is 12 amino acids long. V lost 10 bases to trimming and J lost 4 bases, with 13 bases between them. Germline CDR1 reads MNHEY; CDR2 reads SVGEGT. DNA of the CDR3: TGTGCCACATACAGGGATGGAGAGACCCAGTACTTC. Translation gives CATYRDGETQYF.

This chain connects TRBV24-1 to TRBJ2-2, with D unclear. V shed 5 bases and J shed 6 bases, with 3 bases lying between them. The V gene's germline CDR1 is KGHDR and CDR2 SFDVKD. The CDR3 totals 11 residues. DNA of the CDR3: TGTGCCACCAGTGTATCCGGGGAGCTGTTTTTT. This codes for CATSVSGELFF.

The CDR3 loop is CASNGQGDLEQYF. The CDR3 nucleotides are TGTGCCAGCAACGGGCAGGGGGACCTCGAGCAGTACTTC. The chain recombines TRBV28 with TRBJ2-7; 7 nucleotides agree with TRBD1. The trim removed 7 bases at V and 6 bases at J, leaving 9 bases unmatched. This CDR3 is 13 amino acids long. Germline CDR1 MDHEN, CDR2 SYDVKM.

The chain uses TRBV5-6 and TRBJ2-1; 9 bases agree with TRBD2. Germline V CDR1 and CDR2: SGHDT, YYEEEE. The V segment lost 6 bases and the J segment 6 bases; nucleotides outside the gene matches: 10. The CDR3 runs to 15 residues. The DNA of the CDR3 is TGTGCCAGCATCATTCTCCTAGCGGGAATCAATGAGCAGTTCTTC. Translated: CASIILLAGINEQFF.

This clonotype was observed a handful of times. The genes are TRBV19 and TRBJ1-5, with TRBD1 identical over 7 bases. The CDR3 consists of 16 residues. Germline CDR1 LNHDA, CDR2 SQIVND (reference sequence). Germline trimming cut 2 bases from V and 3 bases from J; bases unmatched to any gene: 7. The CDR3 is CASSIWSGGNNQPQHF. The CDR3, as DNA: TGTGCCAGTAGTATATGGTCAGGGGGGAACAATCAGCCCCAGCATTTT.

This clonotype was detected many times. The J gene is TRBJ2-3, the V gene TRBV29-1; D may be TRBD2 (5 bases). The CDR3 sequence is 14 residues long. Germline lookup yields CDR1 SQVTM and CDR2 ANQGSEA. The ends were cut back, 2 bases at V and 2 bases at J, with 11 bases in the middle. This CDR3 is CSVETRTSTDTQYF. DNA of the CDR3: TGCAGCGTTGAAACGAGGACTTCCACAGATACGCAGTATTTT.

The chain joins TRBV29-1 to TRBJ2-7, with D unclear. The CDR3 loop spans 12 amino acids. V was cut by 4 bases and J by 3 bases, with 10 bases left in between. CDR1 SQVTM and CDR2 ANQGSEA come from the germline V gene. Here the CDR3 DNA reads TGCAGCGTTGTGAATCCAAACTACGAGCAGTACTTC. It encodes CSVVNPNYEQYF.

The chain combines TRBV6-2 or TRBV6-3 with TRBJ2-3, with 7 bases fitting TRBD2. CDR3 size: 20 residues. V shed 0 bases and J 0 bases; nucleotides not matched to a gene: 15. Germline V lookup: CDR1 MNHEY, CDR2 SVGEGT. Here the CDR3 DNA reads TGTGCCAGCAGTTACTCTAGCAACCCCGGGACTACGGGAAGCACAGATACGCAGTATTTT. Protein: CASSYSSNPGTTGSTDTQYF.

This clonotype occurred many times. The V and J genes are TRBV20-1 and TRBJ2-3; 15 bases agree with TRBD2. CDR1 and CDR2 (germline): DFQATT, SNEGSKA (reference sequence). With V trimmed by 6 bases and J by 3 bases, 13 bases remained unmatched. The CDR3 has 18 amino acids. The CDR3 here is CSATVPGLAGGGTDTQYF. CDR3 sequence (DNA): TGCAGTGCCACCGTCCCGGGACTAGCGGGAGGTGGTACAGATACGCAGTATTTT.

This clonotype was seen a few times. The DNA of the CDR3 is TGTGCCAGCAGCGTGGGCCGTGTAGCTGGCTACACCTTC. It specifies CASSVGRVAGYTF. The V gene is TRBV5-6, the J gene TRBJ1-2, with D hard to call. V lost 4 bases, J lost 7 bases, and 14 bases lay in between. This CDR3 has 13 amino acids. The V gene's germline CDR1 is SGHDT and CDR2 YYEEEE. The full variable domain, in which reference TRBV5-6 and TRBJ1-2 provide the parts outside the CDR3, is DAGVTQSPTHLIKTRGQQVTLRCSPKSGHDTVSWYQQALGQGPQFIFQYYEEEERQRGNFPDRFSGHQFPNYSSELNVNALLLGDSALYLCASSVGRVAGYTFGSGTRLTVV.

Many counts were recorded for this clonotype. The chain recombines TRBV9 with TRBJ2-3; D remains ambiguous. Germline V gene lookup returns CDR1 SGDLS and CDR2 YYNGEE. The CDR3 is 13 amino acids. The germline V and J ends were trimmed by 3 bases and 2 bases, with 7 bases remaining between them. CDR3 sequence reads: CASSALTTDTQYF. CDR3 nucleotide sequence: TGTGCCAGCAGCGCCTTGACCACAGATACGCAGTATTTT.

This clonotype was found many times. The rearrangement uses TRBV4-1 and TRBJ2-5; the match to TRBD2 covers 14 bases. The germline V gene has CDR1 MGHRA and CDR2 YSYEKL. V shed 3 bases, J shed 3 bases, and the junction held 0 bases outside the gene matches. CDR3 size: 15 residues. CDR3 nucleotides: TGCGCCAGCAGCCAGGGACTAGCGGGAGAAGAGACCCAGTACTTC. Residues: CASSQGLAGEETQYF.

This clonotype was observed many times. V and J are TRBV20-1 and TRBJ1-5; 7 nucleotides align to TRBD1. The germline V gene encodes CDR1 DFQATT and CDR2 SNEGSKA (reference sequence). V trimming: 6 bases; J trimming: 3 bases; junction bases outside the gene matches: 8. This CDR3 has 14 amino acids. This chain's CDR3 is CSAKQGRINQPQHF. The CDR3, as DNA: TGCAGTGCAAAACAGGGGCGTATCAATCAGCCCCAGCATTTT.

The V gene is TRBV29-1, the J gene TRBJ2-7, with TRBD2 matching over 7 bases. J gave up 1 base and V 0 bases, and 9 bases lay outside the gene matches. The germline V gene encodes CDR1 SQVTM and CDR2 ANQGSEA. The CDR3 sequence is 16 residues long. The DNA for the CDR3 is TGCAGCGTTGAAGACCCCTCCGGGGGGAGTTCCTACGAGCAGTACTTC. This encodes CSVEDPSGGSSYEQYF.

J is TRBJ2-5 and V is TRBV7-6; 12 nucleotides agree with TRBD1. This CDR3 is 17 amino acids long. Germline lookup yields CDR1 SGHVS and CDR2 FNYEAQ. After removal of 0 bases from V and 5 bases from J, the junction contained 7 bases not matched to a gene. For the CDR3, the DNA is TGTGCCAGCAGCTTAGCGAGGGGACAGGGGGCTTTCGAGACCCAGTACTTC. Residues: CASSLARGQGAFETQYF.

The J gene is TRBJ2-7, the V gene TRBV4-2; 10 nucleotides agree with TRBD2. V dropped 0 bases and J dropped 6; count of bases not matched to a gene: 5. Germline V gene sequence: CDR1 LGHNA, CDR2 YNFKEQ. The CDR3 runs to 15 residues. In DNA, the CDR3 is TGTGCCAGCAGCCAAGATAGAGCGGGAGGGCCCGAGCAGTACTTC. This sequence encodes CASSQDRAGGPEQYF.

This clonotype has just a few counts. V gene TRBV29-1 combines with J gene TRBJ2-1, with 7 bases identical to TRBD1. J gave up 1 base and V 7 bases, and 13 bases lay outside the gene matches. Germline CDR1 SQVTM, CDR2 ANQGSEA. This CDR3 contains 16 residues. The CDR3 loop is CSAEIGIQGSYNEQFF. CDR3 sequence (DNA): TGCAGCGCCGAAATCGGGATACAGGGGTCCTACAATGAGCAGTTCTTC.

The chain carries TRBV2 and TRBJ2-4, with D unclear. Germline CDR1 and CDR2: SNHLY and FYNNEI. The CDR3 covers 11 residues. The germline V and J ends were trimmed by 6 bases and 5 bases, with 5 bases remaining between them. CDR3 coding DNA: TGTGCCAGCAGGGACGAAAACATTCAGTACTTC. This translates into CASRDENIQYF.

This clonotype has a count of ten or more. This sequence joins TRBV7-8 and TRBJ2-3; 10 nucleotides match TRBD2. The V gene's germline CDR1 is SGHVS and CDR2 FQNEAQ. This CDR3 is built from 16 residues. V lost 6 bases and J lost 2; bases outside the gene matches: 8. CDR3 amino acids: CASSHRTSGLTDTQYF. The CDR3 nucleotides read TGTGCCAGCAGTCATCGGACTAGCGGACTCACAGATACGCAGTATTTT.

This clonotype was observed a handful of times. The chain carries TRBV3-1 and TRBJ2-1; D is perhaps TRBD1 or TRBD2 (5 bases each). Looked up from germline, CDR1 is LGHDT and CDR2 is YNNKEL (reference sequence). Between the trimmed V and J ends, which lost 2 bases and 11 bases, there was a span of 22 bases. The CDR3 is 16 residues long. The CDR3 sequence: CASSQRIRDHSPKQFF. CDR3 DNA sequence: TGTGCCAGCAGCCAAAGAATCCGGGACCACTCCCCGAAGCAGTTCTTC.

In its sample, this clonotype was seen many times. This chain joins TRBV20-1 and TRBJ2-7, with TRBD2 identical over 7 bases. The length of the CDR3 is 15 residues. V lost 3 bases to trimming and J lost 5 bases; unmatched junction nucleotides: 13. The V gene's germline CDR1 is DFQATT and CDR2 SNEGSKA (reference sequence). Written as DNA, the CDR3 is TGCAGTGCTAGGAACGGACTAGAAGGATTCAACGAGCAGTACTTC. Amino acids: CSARNGLEGFNEQYF.